One and the same sample provided the 22 T cell receptor beta chains below, sequenced in a study of blood T cells in healthy people across ages. With a J-beta primer mix and a sample-barcoded 5' primer, a second PCR ran about 7 to 11 cycles. TCRdb analysed the 5' RACE reads with MiXCR anew, one entry per CDR3 protein. In the table there are some 1,000,000 distinct CDR3 sequences, under 30% of which are singletons. This same sample was also taken into another study, of T cells of mothers and their children.

Sequencing input: blood. The receptors stem from a girl aged 2 to 9 in good health.

This clonotype was detected a few times. The chain combines TRBV15 with TRBJ2-5; D is ambiguous. Germline CDR1 reads LNHNV; CDR2 reads YYDKDF (reference sequence). Trimming removed 0 bases at V and 1 base at J, with 9 bases between. This CDR3 is 15 amino acids long. The CDR3 DNA is TGTGCCACCAGCAGAGATGTGAGGTTCCAAGAGACCCAGTACTTC. This codes for CATSRDVRFQETQYF.

This clonotype has only a few counts. The chain has TRBV29-1 and TRBJ2-1; no firm D call. The CDR3 totals 15 residues. Germline-derived CDR1 and CDR2 are SQVTM and ANQGSEA. V lost 2 bases and J lost 4, with 15 bases in between. In DNA form, the CDR3 reads TGCAGCGTTGAACAAACAGACACGATATACAATGAGCAGTTCTTC. This translates into CSVEQTDTIYNEQFF.

This clonotype has only a few counts. The chain couples TRBV28 to TRBJ2-5, with a weak D call TRBD1 (5 bases). CDR3 length equals 13 residues. V shed 9 bases and J shed 4 bases, with 15 bases lying between them. Per germline, CDR1 MDHEN and CDR2 SYDVKM. CDR3 sequence: CASGPQGRETQYF. The CDR3 DNA follows: TGTGCCAGTGGACCTCAGGGTAGAGAGACCCAGTACTTC.

A remark on this clonotype: Since a far larger clone is one base different, this is likely a read error. The chain recombines TRBV28 with TRBJ1-4, with unresolved D. The CDR3 has 11 residues. CDR1 is MDHEN, CDR2 SYDVKM, per germline. CDR3 in DNA: TGTGCCAGCGGTTTCGGGGAAAAACTGTTTTTT. Its protein product is CASGFGEKLFF.

This clonotype appeared a few times. The chain links TRBV12-3 or TRBV12-4 to TRBJ2-5, with 15 nucleotides matching TRBD2. The CDR3 consists of 15 residues. The V gene end was trimmed by 4 bases and the J gene end by 3 bases; junction bases not matched to a gene: 0. CDR3 bases: TGTGCCAGCAGTTGGACTAGCGGGAGGGAAGAGACCCAGTACTTC. Translating gives CASSWTSGREETQYF.

This clonotype showed up just a few times. The chain carries TRBV20-1 and TRBJ2-1; D possibly corresponds to TRBD2 (5 bases). The DNA end favors TRBJ2-7, so the J call may be wrong. CDR3 length equals 11 residues. Germline V gene sequence: CDR1 DFQATT, CDR2 SNEGSKA (reference sequence). The CDR3 nucleotides are TGCAGTGCTAGTGGGGAGTACGAGCAGTACTTC. Translated, it gives CSASGEYEQYF.

This clonotype was detected ten times or more. The chain is built from TRBV20-1 and TRBJ2-4; the match to TRBD2 covers 8 bases. Germline V gene sequence: CDR1 DFQATT, CDR2 SNEGSKA (reference sequence). This CDR3 region has 14 residues. J gave up 4 bases and V 5 bases, and 7 bases lay outside the gene matches. The CDR3 DNA follows: TGCAGTGCTGGATTAGCGGGATCGAAAAACATTCAGTACTTC. Its translation is CSAGLAGSKNIQYF.

The chain recombines TRBV6-6 with TRBJ1-2; D is unresolved. Between the trimmed V and J ends, which lost 10 bases and 2 bases, there was a span of 8 bases. CDR1 and CDR2 (germline): MNHNY, SVGAGI (reference sequence). The CDR3 has 11 residues. DNA of the CDR3: TGTGCCATCAAACTGAACTATGGCTACACCTTC. It is translated as CAIKLNYGYTF.

This chain links TRBV2 with TRBJ2-5; TRBD2 matches at 10 bases. The germline gives CDR1 SNHLY, CDR2 FYNNEI. J lost 4 bases, V lost 2 bases, and 10 bases had no gene match. This CDR3 spans 17 amino acids. In nucleotides, the CDR3 is TGTGCCAGCAGTGAAATAGCGGGGGGCCGTGGGGGAGAGACCCAGTACTTC. Its protein is CASSEIAGGRGGETQYF.

This sequence joins TRBV27 and TRBJ2-1; 12 bases are a match to TRBD2. Trimming removed 3 bases from V and 1 base from J; junction bases left unmatched: 4. The CDR3 has 17 amino acids. The V gene's germline CDR1 is MNHEY and CDR2 SMNVEV (reference sequence). In nucleotides, the CDR3 is TGTGCCAGCAGTTTTACTAGCGGGGGGCCTTCCTACAATGAGCAGTTCTTC. Translating gives CASSFTSGGPSYNEQFF.

In DNA, the CDR3 is TGTGCCAGCAGCCGGACATCTACCTACAATGAGCAGTTCTTC. Protein sequence: CASSRTSTYNEQFF. The V and J genes are TRBV11-2 and TRBJ2-1, with D perhaps TRBD1 (5 bases). V was trimmed by 5 bases and J by 2 bases, leaving 10 bases between them. The CDR3 has 14 residues. Looked up from germline, CDR1 is SGHAT and CDR2 is FQNNGV.

This sequence joins TRBV5-1 and TRBJ2-2; possibly TRBD1 for D (5 bases). This CDR3 is built from 16 residues. The V gene lost 4 bases and the J gene lost 4 bases, with 17 bases spanning the gap. Looked up from germline, CDR1 is SGHRS and CDR2 is YFSETQ. In nucleotides, the CDR3 is TGCGCCAGCAGCGGGAACCGACAGACAAGCACCGGGGAGCTGTTTTTT. Protein sequence: CASSGNRQTSTGELFF. Combining the CDR3 with reference TRBV5-1 and TRBJ2-2 gives the whole variable domain KAGVTQTPRYLIKTRGQQVTLSCSPISGHRSVSWYQQTPGQGLQFLFEYFSETQRNKGNFPGRFSGRQFSNSRSEMNVSTLELGDSALYLCASSGNRQTSTGELFFGEGSRLTVL.

This clonotype was seen a few times. The chain combines TRBV7-2 with TRBJ1-2; D call uncertain. Trimming took off 1 base at V and 6 bases at J, with 18 bases between the two ends. The CDR3 has 16 amino acids. CDR1 and CDR2 (germline): SGHTA, FQGNSA. The CDR3 is CASSLEIFGLEDGYTF. CDR3 DNA sequence: TGTGCCAGCAGCTTAGAAATCTTCGGCCTGGAGGATGGCTACACCTTC. Filled out from reference TRBV7-2 and TRBJ1-2, the complete variable domain reads GAGVSQSPSNKVTEKGKDVELRCDPISGHTALYWYRQSLGQGLEFLIYFQGNSAPDKSGLPSDRFSAERTGGSVSTLTIQRTQQEDSAVYLCASSLEIFGLEDGYTFGSGTRLTVV.

The CDR3 DNA reads as TGTGCCAGCAGCCCCACTGGGGGGAACTATGGCTACACCTTC. This sequence encodes CASSPTGGNYGYTF. The chain recombines TRBV25-1 with TRBJ1-2; maybe TRBD1 (5 bases). Trimming left V 6 bases short and J 2 bases short, with 13 bases between. The CDR3 sequence is 14 residues long. Germline CDR1 reads MGHDK; CDR2 reads SYGVNS.

In this sample, this clonotype turned up a few times. The V and J genes are TRBV9 and TRBJ2-3; TRBD2 aligns across 7 bases. This CDR3 spans 16 amino acids. After removal of 2 bases from V and 3 bases from J, the junction contained 9 bases not matched to a gene. Germline CDR1 and CDR2: SGDLS and YYNGEE. The CDR3 region is CASSVRGLVVTDTQYF. DNA of the CDR3: TGTGCCAGCAGCGTTAGAGGACTAGTGGTGACAGATACGCAGTATTTT. The entire variable domain, with the rest obtained from reference TRBV9 and TRBJ2-3, is as follows: DSGVTQTPKHLITATGQRVTLRCSPRSGDLSVYWYQQSLDQGLQFLIQYYNGEERAKGNILERFSAQQFPDLHSELNLSSLELGDSALYFCASSVRGLVVTDTQYFGPGTRLTVL.

This clonotype turned up a few times. The CDR3 bases are TGCAGTGCTCCCACTAGCGGGAGGGAAGAGACCCAGTACTTC. It codes for CSAPTSGREETQYF. The J gene is TRBJ2-5, the V gene TRBV20-1, with 13 bases lining up with TRBD2. The CDR3 spans 14 residues. The trim removed 5 bases at V and 3 bases at J, leaving 3 bases unmatched. Germline values: CDR1 DFQATT, CDR2 SNEGSKA (reference sequence).

This clonotype has only a few counts. A read error may account for a junction end that differs from germline. J is TRBJ2-5 and V is TRBV12-3 or TRBV12-4; weak D call: TRBD2 (6 bases). CDR3 length: 14 residues. The CDR3 DNA sequence: TGTGCCAGCAGCTTAGAGCGGGTCCAAGAGACCCAGTACTTC. This encodes CASSLERVQETQYF.

This clonotype showed up just a few times. The chain recombines TRBV25-1 with TRBJ1-1; D remains unclear. Germline V lookup: CDR1 MGHDK, CDR2 SYGVNS. The CDR3 consists of 13 residues. V lost 3 bases, J lost 5 bases, and 10 bases lay in between. CDR3 coding DNA: TGTGCCAGCAGTGAGGAGGTTTGGACTGAAGCTTTCTTT. Its protein is CASSEEVWTEAFF.

This CDR3 reads CASSWGAVETQYF. CDR3 sequence (DNA): TGTGCCAGCAGTTGGGGGGCAGTAGAGACCCAGTACTTC. The chain is built from TRBV28 and TRBJ2-5; the D call may be TRBD1 or TRBD2 (6 bases each). The CDR3 is made up of 13 amino acids. V shed 4 bases and J shed 4 bases, with 10 bases lying between them. CDR1 MDHEN and CDR2 SYDVKM come from the germline V gene.

This clonotype turned up a few times. The V gene is TRBV3-1, the J gene TRBJ2-5; 12 nucleotides agree with TRBD2. CDR1 and CDR2 (germline): LGHDT, YNNKEL (reference sequence). Germline trimming cut 3 bases from V and 2 bases from J; bases unmatched to any gene: 10. The CDR3 length is 18 residues. DNA of the CDR3: TGTGCCAGCAGCCACTCTAGCGGGGGGGCCGAGGGGCAAGAGACCCAGTACTTC. Its translation is CASSHSSGGAEGQETQYF.

This clonotype was detected only a few times. The J gene is TRBJ1-4, the V gene TRBV20-1; a possible D gene is TRBD1 (5 bases). Germline values: CDR1 DFQATT, CDR2 SNEGSKA (reference sequence). V was clipped by 0 bases and J by 9 bases, with 14 bases between them. The CDR3 sequence is 14 residues long. DNA for the CDR3: TGCAGTGCTAGAGAGGTGGGAGGGGTAAAAAAACTGTTTTTT. This codes for CSAREVGGVKKLFF.

This clonotype has more than one count but fewer than ten. This sequence joins TRBV20-1 and TRBJ1-1, with D tentatively TRBD1 (5 bases). The CDR3 covers 11 residues. Germline CDR1 and CDR2: DFQATT and SNEGSKA (reference sequence). V was cut by 5 bases and J by 6 bases, with 10 bases left in between. The CDR3 loop reads CSALGVSEAFF. Written as DNA, the CDR3 is TGCAGTGCTCTGGGGGTGTCTGAAGCTTTCTTT.